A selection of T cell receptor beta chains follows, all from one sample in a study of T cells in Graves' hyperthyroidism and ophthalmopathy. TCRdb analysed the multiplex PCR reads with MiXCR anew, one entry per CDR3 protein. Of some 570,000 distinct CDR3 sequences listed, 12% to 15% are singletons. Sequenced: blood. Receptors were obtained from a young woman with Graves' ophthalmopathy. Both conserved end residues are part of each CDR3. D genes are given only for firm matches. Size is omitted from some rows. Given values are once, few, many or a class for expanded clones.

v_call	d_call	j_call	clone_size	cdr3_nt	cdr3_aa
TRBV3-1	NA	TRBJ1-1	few	TGTGCCAGCAGCCCTAGGGGAACAGAGAGGCCTGAAGCTTTCTTT	CASSPRGTERPEAFF
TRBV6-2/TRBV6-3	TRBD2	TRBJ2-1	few	TGTGCCAGCAGTTACGATAAGCTCGATCTCATTCTAGCGGGAGGATATGAGCAGTTCTTC	CASSYDKLDLILAGGYEQFF
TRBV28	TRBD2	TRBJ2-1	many	TGTGCCAGCAGCACCGAGGGACTAGCCTACAATGAGCAGTTCTTC	CASSTEGLAYNEQFF
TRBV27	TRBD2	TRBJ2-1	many	TGTGCCAGCAGTTTCCTCCCAAGCGGGAGCGGGGACAATGAGCAGTTCTTC	CASSFLPSGSGDNEQFF
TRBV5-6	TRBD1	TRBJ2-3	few	TGTGCCAGCAGCTGGGGACAGGGTTTTGGAGATACGCAGTATTTT	CASSWGQGFGDTQYF
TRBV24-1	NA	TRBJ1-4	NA	TGTGCCACCAGTGATTCGACAGACTTGAGGGGAAAACTGTTTTTT	CATSDSTDLRGKLFF
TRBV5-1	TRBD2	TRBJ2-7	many	TGCGCCAGCAGCCTCCTCCCTAGCGGGAGTGTCTACGAGCAGTACTTC	CASSLLPSGSVYEQYF
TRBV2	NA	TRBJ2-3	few	TGTGCCAGCAGTTCATTCAGTCGGGGTAGCACAGATACGCAGTATTTT	CASSSFSRGSTDTQYF
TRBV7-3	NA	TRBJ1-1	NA	TGTGCCAGCAGCCCCGTGGGCGCGGACTTGAACACTGAAGCTTTCTTT	CASSPVGADLNTEAFF
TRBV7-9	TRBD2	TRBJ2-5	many	TGTGCCAGCAGACCGAGACTAGCGGGAGGGGAGACCCAGTACTTC	CASRPRLAGGETQYF
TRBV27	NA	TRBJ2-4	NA	TGTGCCAGCAGTTTAGGAGGCCCCAAAAACATTCAGTACTTC	CASSLGGPKNIQYF
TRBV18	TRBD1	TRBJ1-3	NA	TGTGCCAGCTCTCACGGGACAGGGGCTGGAAACACCATATATTTT	CASSHGTGAGNTIYF
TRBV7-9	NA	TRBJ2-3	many	TGTGCCAGCAGCCGAGGCCAGGAATTGGATACGCAGTATTTT	CASSRGQELDTQYF
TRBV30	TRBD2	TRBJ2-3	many	TGTGCCTGGAGTCCTACTAGCGGGAGCACAGATACGCAGTATTTT	CAWSPTSGSTDTQYF